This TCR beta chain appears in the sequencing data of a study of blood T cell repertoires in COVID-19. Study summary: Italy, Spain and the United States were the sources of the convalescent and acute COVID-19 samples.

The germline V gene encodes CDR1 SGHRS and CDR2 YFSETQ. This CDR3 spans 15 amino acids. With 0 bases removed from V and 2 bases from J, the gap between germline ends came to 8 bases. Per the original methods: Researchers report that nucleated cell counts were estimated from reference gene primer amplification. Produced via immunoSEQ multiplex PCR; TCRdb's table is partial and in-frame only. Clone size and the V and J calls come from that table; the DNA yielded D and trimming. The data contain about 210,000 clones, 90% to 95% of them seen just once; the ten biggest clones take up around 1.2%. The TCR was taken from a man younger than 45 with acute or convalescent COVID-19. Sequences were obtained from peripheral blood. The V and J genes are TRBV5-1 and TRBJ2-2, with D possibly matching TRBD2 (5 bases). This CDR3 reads CASSLGGLNTGELFF. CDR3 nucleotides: TGCGCCAGCAGCTTGGGAGGACTTAACACCGGGGAGCTGTTTTTT.